A selection of T cell receptor beta chains follows, all from one sample in a study of identical twins. TCRdb re-called the 5' RACE reads through MiXCR, storing one row per CDR3 protein. This repertoire shows some 460,000 distinct CDR3 sequences, over 12% found once; its top ten account for over 0.5%. The sample was also reused in another study, on yellow fever vaccine responses in identical twins.

The material sequenced was CD4+ T cells sorted from blood. These receptors came from a woman aged 18-29 years in good health. CDR3s include the opening cysteine and the closing phenylalanine or tryptophan. Fields, in order: J gene, D gene, V gene, clone size, CDR3 protein, CDR3 DNA. A D gene is named only where the DNA matches it firmly. Where a row states a size, it is once, few, many or the class of an expanded clone; other rows omit it.

J gene: TRBJ2-1; D gene: TRBD1; V gene: TRBV7-2; clone size: .; CDR3 protein: CASSAYRGAYNEQFF; CDR3 DNA: TGTGCCAGCAGCGCGTACAGGGGGGCCTACAATGAGCAGTTCTTC
J gene: TRBJ2-7; D gene: TRBD1; V gene: TRBV7-2; clone size: few; CDR3 protein: CASSLGGQGTREQYF; CDR3 DNA: TGTGCCAGCAGCCTAGGCGGACAGGGGACTCGGGAGCAGTACTTC
J gene: TRBJ2-7; D gene: .; V gene: TRBV28; clone size: .; CDR3 protein: CAVLPGLSSYEQYF; CDR3 DNA: TGTGCCGTCCTGCCGGGACTCAGCTCCTACGAGCAGTACTTC
J gene: TRBJ2-7; D gene: .; V gene: TRBV6-6; clone size: .; CDR3 protein: CASRAGITYEQYF; CDR3 DNA: TGTGCCAGCCGGGCAGGGATAACCTACGAGCAGTACTTC
J gene: TRBJ2-7; D gene: TRBD2; V gene: TRBV20-1; clone size: .; CDR3 protein: CSASYSGRSREQYF; CDR3 DNA: TGCAGTGCTAGCTATAGCGGGAGGTCGCGTGAGCAGTACTTC
J gene: TRBJ2-1; D gene: TRBD2; V gene: TRBV7-2; clone size: few; CDR3 protein: CASSLSGRGYNEQFF; CDR3 DNA: TGTGCCAGCAGCCTAAGCGGGAGGGGGTACAATGAGCAGTTCTTC
J gene: TRBJ2-1; D gene: .; V gene: TRBV20-1; clone size: .; CDR3 protein: CSAPSGTREKQFF; CDR3 DNA: TGCAGTGCTCCTTCGGGGACAAGGGAGAAGCAGTTCTTC
J gene: TRBJ2-3; D gene: .; V gene: TRBV5-4; clone size: .; CDR3 protein: CASSSRDHTDTQYF; CDR3 DNA: TGTGCCAGCAGCTCCCGGGACCACACAGATACGCAGTATTTT
J gene: TRBJ2-3; D gene: TRBD2; V gene: TRBV9; clone size: .; CDR3 protein: CASSSIGGGAGDTQYF; CDR3 DNA: TGTGCCAGCAGCTCCATTGGCGGGGGGGCGGGAGATACGCAGTATTTT
J gene: TRBJ2-7; D gene: TRBD2; V gene: TRBV4-2; clone size: few; CDR3 protein: CASRRTSGRAENEQYF; CDR3 DNA: TGTGCCAGCAGGCGGACTAGCGGGAGGGCCGAGAACGAGCAGTACTTC